The following is a TCR beta chain sequence with its context. The authors processed graft tissue to release intraepithelial and lamina propria lymphocytes. TCRdb's copy holds only in-frame clones and misses some; the assay was immunoSEQ multiplex PCR. The sample consists of approximately 12,000 clones, roughly 80% of them appearing once. The entry originates in a study of graft-versus-host responses after intestinal transplantation. Overall study context: All recipients got anti-thymocyte globulin induction, then tacrolimus and steroids for about 3 years.

Sequences were derived from ileum tissue, sampled 23 days after intestinal transplant. This TCR derives from a human patient who received an intestinal transplant, so some T cells may come from the graft donor.

CDR3 bases: TGCGCCAGCAGCCAAGTACCCGGGCAACACTATGGCTACACCTTC. Translation: CASSQVPGQHYGYTF. V and J are TRBV4-1 and TRBJ1-2; D remains unclear. The CDR3 runs to 15 residues. The germline V gene encodes CDR1 MGHRA and CDR2 YSYEKL. V was clipped by 1 base and J by 3 bases, with 12 bases between them.